The source of this T cell receptor (beta chain) is a study of cytomegalovirus exposure and HLA in healthy donors. Study information: Earlier, 150 million to 200 million T cells were analyzed, and 95 million to 140 million unique TCR beta sequences were found among them. General study findings and limits: Rates of TCR association differed by HLA locus in a later analysis, with DRB1 highest and HLA-C lowest. After further analysis at a later stage, 15,000 to 20,000 TCR beta sequences were associated with HLA alleles at 0.05 false discovery rate.

As to this clone: Its target is not known.

Trimming shortened V by 2 bases and J by 1 base, and 6 bases separated the two germline ends. This CDR3 has 13 residues. From germline, CDR1 is GTSNPN and CDR2 SVGIG (reference sequence). Donors sampled were nominally healthy, though unrecorded immune exposures were likely. The PCR was carried out with 60 Vbeta primers and 13 Jbeta primers. TCRdb keeps only in-frame clones here, not all; method: immunoSEQ multiplex PCR. The repertoire holds about 90,000 clones, with less than 65% as singletons. Sequenced: PBMCs. This clonotype was sampled from a woman in her twenties or thirties in good health and CMV-seropositive. The chain combines TRBV30 with TRBJ2-1; the D is unclear. This chain's CDR3 is CAWSPGSYNEQFF. The CDR3 nucleotides read TGTGCCTGGAGTCCCGGGTCCTACAATGAGCAGTTCTTC.